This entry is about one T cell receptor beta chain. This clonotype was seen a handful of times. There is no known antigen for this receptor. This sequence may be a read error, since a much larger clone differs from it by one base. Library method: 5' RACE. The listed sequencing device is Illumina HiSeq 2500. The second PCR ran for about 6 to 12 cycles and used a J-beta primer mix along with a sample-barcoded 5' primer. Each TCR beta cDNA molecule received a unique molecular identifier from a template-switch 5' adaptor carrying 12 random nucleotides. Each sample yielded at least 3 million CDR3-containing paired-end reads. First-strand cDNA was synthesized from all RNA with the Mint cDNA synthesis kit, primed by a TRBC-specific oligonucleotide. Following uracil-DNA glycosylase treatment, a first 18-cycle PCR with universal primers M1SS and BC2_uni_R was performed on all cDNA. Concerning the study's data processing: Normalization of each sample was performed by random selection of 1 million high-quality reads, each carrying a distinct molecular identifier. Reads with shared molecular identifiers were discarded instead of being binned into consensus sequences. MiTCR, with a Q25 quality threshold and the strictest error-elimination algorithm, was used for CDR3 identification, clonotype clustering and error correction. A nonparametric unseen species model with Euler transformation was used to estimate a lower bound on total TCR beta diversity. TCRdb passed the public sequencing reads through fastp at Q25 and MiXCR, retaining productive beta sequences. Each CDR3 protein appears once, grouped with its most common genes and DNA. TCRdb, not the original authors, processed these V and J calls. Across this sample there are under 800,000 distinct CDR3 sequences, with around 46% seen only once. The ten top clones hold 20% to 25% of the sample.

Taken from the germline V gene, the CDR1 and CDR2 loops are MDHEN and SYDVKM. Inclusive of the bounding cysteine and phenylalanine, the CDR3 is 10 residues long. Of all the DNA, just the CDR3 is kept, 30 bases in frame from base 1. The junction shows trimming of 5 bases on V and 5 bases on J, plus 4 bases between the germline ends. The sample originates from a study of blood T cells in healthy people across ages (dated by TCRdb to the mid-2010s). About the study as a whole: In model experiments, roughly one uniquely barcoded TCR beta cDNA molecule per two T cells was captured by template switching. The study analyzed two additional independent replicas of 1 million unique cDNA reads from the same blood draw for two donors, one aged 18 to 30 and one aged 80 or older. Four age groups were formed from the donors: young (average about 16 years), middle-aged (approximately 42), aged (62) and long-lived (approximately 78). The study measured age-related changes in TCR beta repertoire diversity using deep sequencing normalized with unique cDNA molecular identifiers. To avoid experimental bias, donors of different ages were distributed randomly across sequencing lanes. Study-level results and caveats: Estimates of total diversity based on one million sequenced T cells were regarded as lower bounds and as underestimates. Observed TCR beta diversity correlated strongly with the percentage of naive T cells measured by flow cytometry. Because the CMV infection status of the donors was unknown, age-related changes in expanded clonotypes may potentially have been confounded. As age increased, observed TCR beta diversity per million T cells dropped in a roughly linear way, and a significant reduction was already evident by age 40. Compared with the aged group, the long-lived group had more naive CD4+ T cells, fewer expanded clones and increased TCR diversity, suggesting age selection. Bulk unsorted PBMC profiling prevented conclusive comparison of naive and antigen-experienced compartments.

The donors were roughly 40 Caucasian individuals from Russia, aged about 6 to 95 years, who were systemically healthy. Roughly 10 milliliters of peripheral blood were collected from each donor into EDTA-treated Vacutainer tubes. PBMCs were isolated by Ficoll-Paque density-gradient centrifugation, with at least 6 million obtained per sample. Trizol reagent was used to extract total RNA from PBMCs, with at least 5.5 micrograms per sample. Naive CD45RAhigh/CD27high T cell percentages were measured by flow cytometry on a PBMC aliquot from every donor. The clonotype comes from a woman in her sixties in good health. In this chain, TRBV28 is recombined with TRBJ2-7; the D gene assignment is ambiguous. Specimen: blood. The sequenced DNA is TGTGCCAGCAGTATGAACGAGCAGTACTTC. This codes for CASSMNEQYF.